This entry describes one T cell receptor (beta chain). Its antigen remains unidentified. The germline CDR1 and CDR2 sequences are KGHSH and LQKENI. The CDR3 has 17 amino acids. The V gene end was trimmed by 5 bases and the J gene end by 3 bases; junction bases not matched to a gene: 9. These data belong to a study of shared clonotypes between healthy human individuals. Study information: Each donor's CD8 memory used one plate, CD8 naive two, each CD4 subset three.

Study-level points and caveats: Sample collection involved blood only; tissue repertoires are likely different. Shared clonotypes across all four donors exceeded non-shared ones in generation probability.

This table comes from immunoSEQ multiplex PCR, and its TCRdb copy is limited to in-frame clones, with some not included. The sample contains 2 million to 2.5 million clones, approximately 95% of which appear only once. There were no recent acute infections or vaccinations among the donors, who were healthy HIV-negative adults. The clonotype originates from a man between 18 and 35 years old in good health. Sequencing was performed on naive CD4+ T cells sorted from blood. Subset defined: CD45RA+ positively selected. The gene calls are TRBV18 and TRBJ2-6; 8 nucleotides agree with TRBD1. This CDR3 reads CASSTRWDRNGANVLTF. CDR3 nucleotides: TGTGCCAGCTCAACCCGCTGGGACAGGAATGGGGCCAACGTCCTGACTTTC. Filled out from reference TRBV18 and TRBJ2-6, the complete variable domain reads NAGVMQNPRHLVRRRGQEARLRCSPMKGHSHVYWYRQLPEEGLKFMVYLQKENIIDESGMPKERFSAEFPKEGPSILRIQQVVRGDSAAYFCASSTRWDRNGANVLTFGAGSRLTVL.